These 19 T cell receptor beta chains were all obtained from the same sample, sequenced in a study of T cell changes during pregnancy in multiple sclerosis. Clones were read by immunoSEQ multiplex PCR, and TCRdb kept only the in-frame ones, dropping some. Here the sample spans approximately 63,000 clones, roughly 91% being singletons. The material sequenced was peripheral blood, taken after pregnancy. Receptors were obtained from a female donor in good health, enrolled as a control in a pregnancy study.

This sequence joins TRBV5-6 and TRBJ1-6; maybe TRBD1 (5 bases). Germline V gives CDR1 SGHDT, CDR2 YYEEEE. The V end lost 4 bases, the J end lost 5 bases, and 13 bases lay between the germline ends. The CDR3 length is 15 residues. CDR3: CASSPSGVDNSPLHF. In DNA, the CDR3 is TGTGCCAGCAGCCCCTCGGGGGTGGATAATTCACCCCTCCACTTT.

The rearrangement links TRBV27 to TRBJ1-2; 8 nucleotides line up with TRBD1. The ends lost 3 bases at V and 1 base at J; junction bases unmatched: 7. From germline, CDR1 is MNHEY and CDR2 SMNVEV (reference sequence). This CDR3 is 16 amino acids long. This CDR3 is CASSLAGTGDNYGYTF. CDR3 bases: TGTGCCAGCAGTTTGGCCGGGACAGGAGATAACTATGGCTACACCTTC.

The chain uses TRBV5-1 and TRBJ1-2, with a tentative D call TRBD1 (6 bases). V lost 0 bases, J lost 6 bases, and 15 bases lay in between. CDR3 length: 15 amino acids. CDR1 is SGHRS and CDR2 is YFSETQ in the germline V gene. This CDR3 is CASSLGDTGPHGYTF. Here the CDR3 DNA reads TGCGCCAGCAGCTTGGGGGACACAGGGCCGCATGGCTACACCTTC.

The chain couples TRBV2 to TRBJ1-5; D gene ambiguous. Trimming took 6 bases from V and 0 from J, leaving 12 bases between them. Germline V lookup: CDR1 SNHLY, CDR2 FYNNEI. The CDR3 length is 15 residues. The CDR3 spells CASRQRAGSNQPQHF. CDR3 bases: TGTGCCAGCAGACAGCGGGCGGGTAGCAATCAGCCCCAGCATTTT.

The chain links TRBV5-1 to TRBJ2-2; 9 positions agree with TRBD2. The germline V gene encodes CDR1 SGHRS and CDR2 YFSETQ. The CDR3 extends over 17 amino acids. Germline trimming cut 2 bases from V and 1 base from J; bases unmatched to any gene: 6. As DNA, the CDR3 is TGCGCCAGCAGCTTTACCGTTAGCGGGGGGAACACCGGGGAGCTGTTTTTT. Its protein product is CASSFTVSGGNTGELFF.

The chain employs TRBV7-9 and TRBJ1-3; TRBD1 matches at 7 bases. The germline V gene encodes CDR1 SEHNR and CDR2 FQNEAQ (reference sequence). The CDR3 has 18 residues. The trim removed 2 bases at V and 6 bases at J, leaving 16 bases unmatched. CDR3 protein: CASSLWRFSTGPPNTIYF. The CDR3 region has the DNA TGTGCCAGCAGCTTATGGAGGTTTTCGACAGGGCCCCCAAACACCATATATTTT. Filled out from reference TRBV7-9 and TRBJ1-3, the complete variable domain reads DTGVSQNPRHKITKRGQNVTFRCDPISEHNRLYWYRQTLGQGPEFLTYFQNEAQLEKSRLLSDRFSAERPKGSFSTLEIQRTEQGDSAMYLCASSLWRFSTGPPNTIYFGEGSWLTVV.

V usage is TRBV4-3 and J usage is TRBJ1-4; TRBD1 matches at 7 bases. The CDR3 loop spans 15 amino acids. CDR1 is LGHNA and CDR2 is YSLEER in the germline V gene. V lost 0 bases and J lost 8; bases outside the gene matches: 6. CDR3 region: CASSQEKTGWEKLFF. The CDR3 DNA follows: TGCGCCAGCAGCCAAGAGAAGACAGGGTGGGAAAAACTGTTTTTT.

This clone was counted a single time. This chain joins TRBV6-1 and TRBJ1-5, with a possible D match to TRBD1 (5 bases). The CDR3 contains 17 residues. With 1 base removed from V and 0 bases from J, the gap between germline ends came to 13 bases. Germline V gene sequence: CDR1 MNHNS, CDR2 SASEGT. DNA of the CDR3: TGTGCCAGCAGTGAAGGAGCCGACAGCTATAGCAATCAGCCCCAGCATTTT. It encodes CASSEGADSYSNQPQHF.

The sample holds one count of this clone. DNA of the CDR3: TGTGCCAGCAGCCCCAGGGGGTACCAAGAGACCCAGTACTTC. Protein: CASSPRGYQETQYF. J is TRBJ2-5 and V is TRBV7-9, with TRBD1 identical over 7 bases. Germline CDR1 SEHNR, CDR2 FQNEAQ (reference sequence). V trimming: 5 bases; J trimming: 0 bases; junction bases outside the gene matches: 3. The CDR3 runs to 14 residues. The variable domain in full, with the rest retrieved from reference TRBV7-9 and TRBJ2-5, is DTGVSQNPRHKITKRGQNVTFRCDPISEHNRLYWYRQTLGQGPEFLTYFQNEAQLEKSRLLSDRFSAERPKGSFSTLEIQRTEQGDSAMYLCASSPRGYQETQYFGPGTRLLVL.

The chain employs TRBV9 and TRBJ2-5; TRBD2 matches 11 bases. Germline-derived CDR1 and CDR2 are SGDLS and YYNGEE. The CDR3 contains 17 residues. After removal of 4 bases from V and 5 bases from J, the junction contained 13 bases not matched to a gene. CDR3 bases: TGTGCCAGCAGCCGCGGAGTGTTAGCGGGGGGGAAGGAGACCCAGTACTTC. Translating gives CASSRGVLAGGKETQYF.

This rearrangement joins TRBV30 to TRBJ1-2; no firm D call. The germline V gene has CDR1 GTSNPN and CDR2 SVGIG (reference sequence). This CDR3 has 13 residues. Trimming shortened V by 0 bases and J by 8 bases, and 13 bases separated the two germline ends. In DNA form, the CDR3 reads TGTGCCTGGAGTGTTCAAACTTTCTGGGGCTACACCTTC. This codes for CAWSVQTFWGYTF.

J is TRBJ1-2 and V is TRBV6-5; possible D gene TRBD1, 6 bases. Looked up from germline, CDR1 is MNHEY and CDR2 is SVGAGI. This CDR3 region has 16 residues. The V end was cut by 1 base, the J end by 3 bases, with 15 bases between. The CDR3 DNA follows: TGTGCCAGCAGTTACTTAGACCCAGGGGTCCACTATGGCTACACCTTC. This sequence encodes CASSYLDPGVHYGYTF.

The chain recombines TRBV20-1 with TRBJ1-2; D is unresolved. The CDR3 is 9 amino acids. Germline V gene sequence: CDR1 DFQATT, CDR2 SNEGSKA (reference sequence). Trimming left V 6 bases short and J 3 bases short, with 2 bases between. CDR3 residues: CSADYGYTF. In DNA, the CDR3 is TGCAGTGCCGACTATGGCTACACCTTC.

This clone occurred once. The V and J genes are TRBV9 and TRBJ2-2; perhaps TRBD2 as D (7 bases). The CDR3 covers 16 residues. The V end was cut by 0 bases, the J end by 4 bases, with 13 bases between. CDR1 and CDR2 from the germline V gene are SGDLS and YYNGEE. The CDR3 nucleotides read TGTGCCAGCAGCGTAGAGGGGGGGCCGAGCACCGGGGAGCTGTTTTTT. Amino acids: CASSVEGGPSTGELFF.

The table lists this clone with a count of one. The J gene is TRBJ2-5, the V gene TRBV4-2, with D possibly TRBD2 on 7 matching bases. The germline V gene has CDR1 LGHNA and CDR2 YNFKEQ. This CDR3 has 17 amino acids. V lost 2 bases to trimming and J lost 3 bases, with 19 bases between them. For the CDR3, the DNA is TGTGCCAGCAGCCAAAGGGGAGAGGGGGGGCGGAAAGAGACCCAGTACTTC. Translating it yields CASSQRGEGGRKETQYF.

This clone was found once. The rearrangement links TRBV7-9 to TRBJ2-6; TRBD1 is a possible D gene (6 bases). This CDR3 contains 19 residues. With 5 bases removed from V and 0 bases from J, the gap between germline ends came to 20 bases. Germline V gene sequence: CDR1 SEHNR, CDR2 FQNEAQ (reference sequence). The CDR3: CASSDLLTGSSSGANVLTF. CDR3 DNA sequence: TGTGCCAGCAGCGATCTACTGACAGGAAGCTCCTCTGGGGCCAACGTCCTGACTTTC.

The chain recombines TRBV6-1 with TRBJ2-5; tentative D call: TRBD2 (5 bases). The V gene lost 3 bases and the J gene lost 1 base, with 12 bases spanning the gap. The germline gives CDR1 MNHNS, CDR2 SASEGT. The CDR3 covers 15 residues. The CDR3 DNA is TGTGCCAGCAGTGATTTTCCCGGAGGCCAAGAGACCCAGTACTTC. It yields the protein CASSDFPGGQETQYF.

The rearrangement joins TRBV5-5 to TRBJ2-7; 10 nucleotides agree with TRBD1. J lost 7 bases, V lost 4 bases, and 11 bases had no gene match. This CDR3 has 15 amino acids. Germline V CDR1 and CDR2: SGHKS, YYEKEE (reference sequence). CDR3 loop: CASSLPGTGDHEQYF. The CDR3 bases are TGTGCCAGCAGCCTACCCGGGACAGGGGATCATGAGCAGTACTTC. Based on the CDR3 plus reference TRBV5-5 and TRBJ2-7, the full variable domain is DAGVTQSPTHLIKTRGQQVTLRCSPISGHKSVSWYQQVLGQGPQFIFQYYEKEERGRGNFPDRFSARQFPNYSSELNVNALLLGDSALYLCASSLPGTGDHEQYFGPGTRLTVT.

This clone was seen a handful of times. This chain connects TRBV2 to TRBJ2-1; TRBD2 matches 10 bases. The CDR3 totals 16 residues. CDR1 and CDR2 (germline): SNHLY, FYNNEI. V gave up 6 bases and J gave up 2 bases; unmatched junction bases: 7. The CDR3 spells CASSGLAVGTYNEQFF. The CDR3 nucleotides read TGTGCCAGCAGCGGACTAGCGGTAGGAACCTACAATGAGCAGTTCTTC.